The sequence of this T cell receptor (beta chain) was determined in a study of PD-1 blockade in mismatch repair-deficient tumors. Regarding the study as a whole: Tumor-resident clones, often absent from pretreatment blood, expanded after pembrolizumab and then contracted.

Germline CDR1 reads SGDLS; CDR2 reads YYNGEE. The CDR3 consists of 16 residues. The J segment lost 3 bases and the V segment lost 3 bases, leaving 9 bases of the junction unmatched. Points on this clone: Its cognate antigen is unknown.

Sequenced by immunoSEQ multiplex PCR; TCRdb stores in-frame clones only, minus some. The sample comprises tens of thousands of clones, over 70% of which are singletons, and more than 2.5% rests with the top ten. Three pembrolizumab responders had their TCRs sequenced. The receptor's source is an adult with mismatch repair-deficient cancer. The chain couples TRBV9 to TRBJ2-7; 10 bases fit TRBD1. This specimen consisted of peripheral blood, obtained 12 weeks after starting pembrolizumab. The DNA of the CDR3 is TGTGCCAGCAGCGAACGGGACAGGGGTTCCTTCTACGAGCAGTACTTC. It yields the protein CASSERDRGSFYEQYF.